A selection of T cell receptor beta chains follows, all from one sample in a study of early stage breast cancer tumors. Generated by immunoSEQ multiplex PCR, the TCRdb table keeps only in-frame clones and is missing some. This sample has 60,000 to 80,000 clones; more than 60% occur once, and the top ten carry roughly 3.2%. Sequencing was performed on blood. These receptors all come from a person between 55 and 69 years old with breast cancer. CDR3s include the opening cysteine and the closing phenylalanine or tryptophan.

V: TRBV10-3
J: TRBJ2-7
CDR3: CAISEFPGGDEQYF

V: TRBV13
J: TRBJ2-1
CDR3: CASSESSGGFYNEQFF

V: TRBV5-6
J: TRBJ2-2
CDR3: CASSFGRGGYTGELFF

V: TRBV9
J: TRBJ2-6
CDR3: CASSAGQGPISGANVLTF

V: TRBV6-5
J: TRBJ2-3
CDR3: CASSPGLAGGVTQYF

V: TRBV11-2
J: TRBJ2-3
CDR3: CASSYGTSGSSDTQYF

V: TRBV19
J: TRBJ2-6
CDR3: CASRLDRVGANVLTF

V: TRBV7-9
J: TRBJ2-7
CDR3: CASSLWDRGGYEQYF

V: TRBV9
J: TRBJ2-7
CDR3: CASSPSGSRYEQYF

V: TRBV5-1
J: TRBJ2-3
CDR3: CASSGEGAYFTDTQYF

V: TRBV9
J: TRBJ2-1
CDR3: CASSVAGGRTNEQFF

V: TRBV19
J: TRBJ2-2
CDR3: CASSISGRTGELFF

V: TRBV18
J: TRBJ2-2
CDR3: CASSPIVAGETGELFF

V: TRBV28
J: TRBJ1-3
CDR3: CASSSLAGSGNTIYF

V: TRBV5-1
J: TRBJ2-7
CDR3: CASSRGPGVYEQYF

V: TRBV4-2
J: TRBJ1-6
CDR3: CASATDNNNSPLHF

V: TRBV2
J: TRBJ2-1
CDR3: CASIVGGIIGEGEQFF

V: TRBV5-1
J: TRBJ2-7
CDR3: CASSSGRSLYEQYF

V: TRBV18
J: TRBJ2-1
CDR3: CASSGGLAGASAGDEQFF

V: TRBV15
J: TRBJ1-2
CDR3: CATSRGDISYTF

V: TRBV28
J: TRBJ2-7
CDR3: CASNSGGSSYEQYF

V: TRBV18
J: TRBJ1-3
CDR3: CASSPLDRVGNTIYF

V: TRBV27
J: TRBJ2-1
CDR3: CASRSGGYNEQFF

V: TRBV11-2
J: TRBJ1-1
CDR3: CATSGGGRGNTEAFF

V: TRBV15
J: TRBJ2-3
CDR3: CATSRDVAADTQYF

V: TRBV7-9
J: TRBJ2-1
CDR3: CASSLGEFYNEQFF

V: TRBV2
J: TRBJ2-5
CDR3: CASSVDSGAQETQYF

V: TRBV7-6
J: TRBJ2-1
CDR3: CASSPPGLAGTSSEQFF

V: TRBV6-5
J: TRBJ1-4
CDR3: CATQQGGRDEKLFF

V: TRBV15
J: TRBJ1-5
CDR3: CATSRGGTGSNQPQHF

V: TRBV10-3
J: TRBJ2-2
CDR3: CAISDGREGPTGELFF

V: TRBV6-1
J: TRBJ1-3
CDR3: CASSATGASSSGNTIYF

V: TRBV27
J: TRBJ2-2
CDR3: CAPGVTSNTGELFF

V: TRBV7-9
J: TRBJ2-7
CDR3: CASSLAFRSHEQYF

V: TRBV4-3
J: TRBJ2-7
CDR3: CASSQGLSLVEQYF

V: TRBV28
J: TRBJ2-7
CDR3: CASSSGTRRYEQYF

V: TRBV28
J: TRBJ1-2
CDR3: CASSRIGTGGLDGGYTF

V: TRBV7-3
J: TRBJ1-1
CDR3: CASSLMSTGAEAFF

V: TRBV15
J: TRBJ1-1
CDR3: CATSEPLPNTEAFF

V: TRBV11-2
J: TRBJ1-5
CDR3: CASSLMTDQPQHF

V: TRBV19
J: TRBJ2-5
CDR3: CASSRQSQETQYF

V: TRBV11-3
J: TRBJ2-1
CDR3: CASSGPGSYNEQFF

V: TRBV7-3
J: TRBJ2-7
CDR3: CASSRDSSYEQYF

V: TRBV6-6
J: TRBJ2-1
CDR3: CASSYTGEQFF

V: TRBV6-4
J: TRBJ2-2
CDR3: CASKAGLNTGELFF

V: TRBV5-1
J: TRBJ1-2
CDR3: CASSVIDSNYGYTF

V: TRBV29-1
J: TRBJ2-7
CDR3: CSVVGQGVSYEQYF

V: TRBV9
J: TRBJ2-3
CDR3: CASSRDLLGGDTQYF

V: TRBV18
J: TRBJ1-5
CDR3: CASSRGESQPQHF

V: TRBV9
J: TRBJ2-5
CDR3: CASSVDGHLQETQYF

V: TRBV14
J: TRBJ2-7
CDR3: CASSRDSVYEQYF

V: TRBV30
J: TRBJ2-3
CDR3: CAWSVGQPWDTQYF